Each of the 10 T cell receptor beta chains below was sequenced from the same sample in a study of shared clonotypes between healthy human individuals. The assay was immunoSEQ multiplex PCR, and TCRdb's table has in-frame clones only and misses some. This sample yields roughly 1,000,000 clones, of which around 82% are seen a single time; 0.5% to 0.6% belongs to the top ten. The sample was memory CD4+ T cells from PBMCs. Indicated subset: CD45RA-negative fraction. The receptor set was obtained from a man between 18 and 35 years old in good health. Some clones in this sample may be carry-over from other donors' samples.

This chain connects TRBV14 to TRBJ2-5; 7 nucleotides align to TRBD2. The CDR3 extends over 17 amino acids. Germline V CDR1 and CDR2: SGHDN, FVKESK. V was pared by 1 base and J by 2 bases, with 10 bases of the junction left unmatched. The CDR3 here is CASSQGARLAVQETQYF. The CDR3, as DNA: TGTGCCAGCAGCCAAGGGGCTAGGCTAGCGGTACAAGAGACCCAGTACTTC.

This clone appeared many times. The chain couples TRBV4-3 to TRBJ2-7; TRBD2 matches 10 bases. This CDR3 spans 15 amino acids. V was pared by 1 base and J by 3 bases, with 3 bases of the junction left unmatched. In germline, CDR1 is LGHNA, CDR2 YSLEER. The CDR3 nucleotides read TGCGCCAGCAGCCAAGGGACTAGCGGTTACTACGAGCAGTACTTC. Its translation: CASSQGTSGYYEQYF.

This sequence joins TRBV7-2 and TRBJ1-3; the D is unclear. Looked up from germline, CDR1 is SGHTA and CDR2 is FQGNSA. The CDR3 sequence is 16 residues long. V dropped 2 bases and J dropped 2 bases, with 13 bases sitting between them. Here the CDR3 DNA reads TGTGCCAGCAGCTTACGTTGGGATTCTACTGGAAACACCATATATTTT. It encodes CASSLRWDSTGNTIYF.

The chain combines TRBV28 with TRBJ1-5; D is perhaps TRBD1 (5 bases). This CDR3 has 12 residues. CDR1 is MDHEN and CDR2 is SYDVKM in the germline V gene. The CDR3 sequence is CGVGQGSQPQHF. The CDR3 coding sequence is TGTGGGGTTGGGCAGGGCAGTCAGCCCCAGCATTTT.

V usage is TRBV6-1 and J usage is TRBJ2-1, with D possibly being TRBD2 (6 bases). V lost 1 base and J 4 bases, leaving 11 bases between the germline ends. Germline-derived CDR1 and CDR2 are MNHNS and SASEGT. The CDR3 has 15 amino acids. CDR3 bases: TGTGCCAGCAGTGAAGGAGGACTACCATACAATGAGCAGTTCTTC. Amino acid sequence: CASSEGGLPYNEQFF.

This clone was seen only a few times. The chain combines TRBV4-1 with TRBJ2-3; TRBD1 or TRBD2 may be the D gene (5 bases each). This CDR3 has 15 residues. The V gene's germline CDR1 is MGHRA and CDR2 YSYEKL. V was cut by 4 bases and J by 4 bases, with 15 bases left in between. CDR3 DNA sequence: TGCGCCAGCAGCCCTGGGGACCCAGACGCAGATACGCAGTATTTT. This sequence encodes CASSPGDPDADTQYF.

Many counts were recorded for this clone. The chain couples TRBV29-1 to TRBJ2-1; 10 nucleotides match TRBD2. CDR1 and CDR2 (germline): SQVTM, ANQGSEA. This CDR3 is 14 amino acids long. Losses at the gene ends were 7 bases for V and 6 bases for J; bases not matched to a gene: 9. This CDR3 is CSGRIAGGPNEQFF. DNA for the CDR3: TGCAGCGGACGGATAGCGGGGGGACCCAATGAGCAGTTCTTC.

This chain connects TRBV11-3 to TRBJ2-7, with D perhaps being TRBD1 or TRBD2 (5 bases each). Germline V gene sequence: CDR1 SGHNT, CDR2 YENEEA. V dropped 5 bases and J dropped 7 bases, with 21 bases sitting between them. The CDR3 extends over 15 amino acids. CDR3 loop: CASSRYRDEREEQYF. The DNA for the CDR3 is TGTGCCAGCAGCCGGTACCGGGACGAAAGGGAGGAGCAGTACTTC.

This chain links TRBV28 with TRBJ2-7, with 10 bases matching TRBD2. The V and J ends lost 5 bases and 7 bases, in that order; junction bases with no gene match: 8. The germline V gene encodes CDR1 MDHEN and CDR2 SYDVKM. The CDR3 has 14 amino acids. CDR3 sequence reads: CASSPPGLANEQYF. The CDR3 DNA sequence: TGTGCCAGCAGTCCTCCGGGACTAGCGAATGAGCAGTACTTC.

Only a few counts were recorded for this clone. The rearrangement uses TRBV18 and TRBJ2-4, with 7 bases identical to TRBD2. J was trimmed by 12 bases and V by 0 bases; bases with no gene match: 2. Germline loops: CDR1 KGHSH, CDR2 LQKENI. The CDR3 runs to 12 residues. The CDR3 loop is CASSPPGGSQYF. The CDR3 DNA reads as TGTGCCAGCTCACCACCCGGGGGGTCTCAGTACTTC.